This T cell receptor (beta chain) emerged from a study of cytomegalovirus exposure and HLA in healthy donors. About the study: An early release of data contained roughly 90 million unique TCRs, which came from HLA-typed donors.

Germline loops: CDR1 MNHNY, CDR2 SVGAGI (reference sequence). The CDR3 has 13 residues. Trimming cost V 10 bases and J 3 bases; bases outside gene matches: 7. The primer mix had 60 Vbeta and 13 Jbeta primers. Sequencing used immunoSEQ multiplex PCR; TCRdb keeps in-frame clones, though not all of them. The data contain around 150,000 clones, around 63% of them singletons. Specimen: PBMCs. J is TRBJ1-1 and V is TRBV6-6; 8 nucleotides agree with TRBD1. This TCR derives from a woman younger than 30 in good health and CMV-seropositive. The CDR3 loop is CAIQDRVDTEAFF. DNA for the CDR3: TGTGCCATCCAGGACAGGGTGGACACTGAAGCTTTCTTT.